This T cell receptor beta chain was identified in a study of T-cell memory formation after mild COVID-19. One entry per CDR3 protein results from TCRdb running MiXCR on the 5' RACE reads. The profile shows a few hundred thousand distinct CDR3 sequences, 15% to 20% of them singletons. CDR1 is MNHEY and CDR2 is SVGEGT in the germline V gene. V lost 5 bases and J lost 10; bases outside the gene matches: 10. This CDR3 contains 14 residues. This clonotype was seen at least ten times. This clonotype was obtained from a man younger than 35 who had mild COVID-19 (a few samples of this study predate the infection). Cell type and time point are not known. The sample taken for sequencing was PBMCs or a T cell subset sorted from them (not recorded which). V gene TRBV6-2 or TRBV6-3 combines with J gene TRBJ2-1; 8 bases match TRBD2. Here the CDR3 reads CASSPGLAAGEQFF. For the CDR3, the DNA is TGTGCCAGCAGTCCCGGACTAGCAGCAGGAGAGCAGTTCTTC.